What follows are 15 T cell receptor beta chains derived from one specimen sequenced in a study of T cells in Graves' hyperthyroidism and ophthalmopathy. TCR beta CDR3 sequences were amplified from RNA transcripts. TCR CDR3 regions were first amplified by RT-PCR with HTBI primers. In TCRdb, the multiplex PCR reads were re-called with MiXCR into one record per CDR3 protein. Here the sample spans approximately 610,000 distinct CDR3 sequences, around 15% being singletons. The sequenced material came from blood. The receptors originated from a woman between 40 and 55 years old with Graves' ophthalmopathy.

This clonotype was recorded a few times. A much larger clone differs by one base, so this may be a read error. This sequence joins TRBV6-1 and TRBJ2-7, with 11 bases aligning to TRBD1. Germline CDR1 is MNHNS and CDR2 is SASEGT. Trimming took 7 bases from V and 3 from J; bases not matched to a gene: 5. This CDR3 comprises 14 residues. CDR3 in amino acids: CASNKDRGHYEQYF. In nucleotides, the CDR3 is TGTGCCAGCAATAAGGACAGGGGGCACTACGAGCAGTACTTC.

This clonotype was seen many times. This chain connects TRBV28 to TRBJ2-5; possibly TRBD1 or TRBD2 for D (6 bases each). The CDR3 extends over 15 amino acids. Germline loops: CDR1 MDHEN, CDR2 SYDVKM. The ends were cut back, 7 bases at V and 1 base at J, with 16 bases in the middle. DNA of the CDR3: TGTGCCAGCATAACCGGGGGCGACACCCAAGAGACCCAGTACTTC. Its protein product is CASITGGDTQETQYF.

The V and J genes are TRBV7-2 and TRBJ2-7; TRBD1 agrees at 9 bases. Germline V CDR1 and CDR2: SGHTA, FQGNSA. The CDR3 is made up of 13 amino acids. The ends lost 10 bases at V and 4 bases at J; junction bases unmatched: 8. Here the CDR3 DNA reads TGTGCCATAGCAGGGGACAGGGAGTACGAGCAGTACTTC. Translating gives CAIAGDREYEQYF.

Ten or more counts support this clonotype. This chain joins TRBV4-2 and TRBJ2-5; D is ambiguous. Germline CDR1 reads LGHNA; CDR2 reads YNFKEQ. The CDR3 is 13 residues long. Trimming took 0 bases from V and 4 from J, leaving 6 bases between them. CDR3 loop: CASSQDARETQYF. As DNA, the CDR3 is TGTGCCAGCAGCCAAGATGCCCGAGAGACCCAGTACTTC.

The table lists this clonotype with many counts. The junction and the germline gene differ at one end; a read error may be behind it. The chain recombines TRBV5-1 with TRBJ1-2, with D unresolved. Germline values: CDR1 SGHRS, CDR2 YFSETQ. The CDR3 sequence is 13 residues long. The CDR3 here is CASSADGNYGYTF. In DNA form, the CDR3 reads TGTGCCAGCAGTGCGGACGGGAACTATGGCTACACCTTC. Full variable domain (remainder filled in from reference TRBV5-1 and TRBJ1-2): KAGVTQTPRYLIKTRGQQVTLSCSPISGHRSVSWYQQTPGQGLQFLFEYFSETQRNKGNFPGRFSGRQFSNSRSEMNVSTLELGDSALYLCASSADGNYGYTFGSGTRLTVV.

This clonotype was seen many times. V usage is TRBV27 and J usage is TRBJ2-2; 9 bases line up with TRBD2. Germline assignment: CDR1 MNHEY and CDR2 SMNVEV (reference sequence). The CDR3 covers 17 residues. V trimming: 5 bases; J trimming: 5 bases; junction bases outside the gene matches: 12. In DNA, the CDR3 is TGTGCCAGCAGTCGAAAACCGGGACTAGCTGTAACCGGGGAGCTGTTTTTT. It codes for CASSRKPGLAVTGELFF.

This clonotype was observed many times. J is TRBJ1-1 and V is TRBV29-1; the D gene is possibly TRBD1 (6 bases). Germline lookup yields CDR1 SQVTM and CDR2 ANQGSEA. The CDR3 is made up of 12 amino acids. V was shortened by 3 bases and J by 6 bases, with 11 bases between the two germline ends. This CDR3 is CSVDRGRAEAFF. Here the CDR3 DNA reads TGCAGCGTTGACAGGGGAAGAGCTGAAGCTTTCTTT.

This clonotype was counted at least ten times. This sequence joins TRBV20-1 and TRBJ2-5, with TRBD2 matching over 8 bases. The CDR3 runs 14 residues. V dropped 3 bases and J dropped 1; count of bases not matched to a gene: 4. CDR1 is DFQATT and CDR2 is SNEGSKA in the germline V gene (reference sequence). CDR3 sequence (DNA): TGCAGTGCTAGGGAGACTAGCGCCCAAGAGACCCAGTACTTC. Encoded protein: CSARETSAQETQYF.

This clonotype has more than one count but fewer than ten. The chain uses TRBV30 and TRBJ1-5; 7 bases line up with TRBD1. Trimming cost V 1 base and J 9 bases; bases outside gene matches: 9. CDR3 length equals 14 residues. CDR1 GTSNPN and CDR2 SVGIG come from the germline V gene (reference sequence). CDR3 amino acids: CAWSAGQLAGPQHF. CDR3 in DNA: TGTGCCTGGAGTGCGGGACAGTTGGCGGGGCCCCAGCATTTT. Looking up the rest from reference TRBV30 and TRBJ1-5 gives the full variable domain: SQTIHQWPATLVQPVGSPLSLECTVEGTSNPNLYWYRQAAGRGLQLLFYSVGIGQISSEVPQNLSASRPQDRQFILSSKKLLLSDSGFYLCAWSAGQLAGPQHFGDGTRLSIL.

This clonotype was observed many times. The chain couples TRBV20-1 to TRBJ1-2, with TRBD1 matching over 9 bases. V gave up 4 bases and J gave up 4 bases; unmatched junction bases: 4. Looked up from germline, CDR1 is DFQATT and CDR2 is SNEGSKA (reference sequence). CDR3 length equals 13 residues. CDR3 in amino acids: CSAIQGALYGYTF. As DNA, the CDR3 is TGCAGTGCTATACAGGGGGCCCTCTATGGCTACACCTTC.

V gene TRBV6-2 or TRBV6-3 combines with J gene TRBJ1-1; no definite D call. This CDR3 spans 13 amino acids. CDR1 is MNHEY, CDR2 SVGEGT, per germline. The germline V and J ends were trimmed by 5 bases and 3 bases, with 10 bases remaining between them. The CDR3 sequence: CASSPRRDTEAFF. The CDR3 region has the DNA TGTGCCAGCAGTCCCCGACGGGACACTGAAGCTTTCTTT.

This clonotype was recorded many times. V gene TRBV27 combines with J gene TRBJ1-2; D is possibly TRBD1 (6 bases). Germline lookup yields CDR1 MNHEY and CDR2 SMNVEV (reference sequence). This CDR3 is 13 amino acids long. Trimming removed 2 bases from V and 9 bases from J, with 13 bases in between. The CDR3 is CASSLNAGASYTF. The CDR3 nucleotides are TGTGCCAGCAGTTTAAATGCAGGGGCCAGCTACACCTTC.

There are many counts of this clonotype. This chain uses TRBV5-1 with TRBJ2-7; D call uncertain. The CDR3 has 14 amino acids. Trimming left V 3 bases short and J 6 bases short, with 16 bases between. CDR1 and CDR2 from the germline V gene are SGHRS and YFSETQ. In nucleotides, the CDR3 is TGCGCCAGCAGCTCCGCGGCGGAAGGGTTCGAGCAGTACTTC. As protein: CASSSAAEGFEQYF. Supplemented by reference TRBV5-1 and TRBJ2-7, the full variable domain reads KAGVTQTPRYLIKTRGQQVTLSCSPISGHRSVSWYQQTPGQGLQFLFEYFSETQRNKGNFPGRFSGRQFSNSRSEMNVSTLELGDSALYLCASSSAAEGFEQYFGPGTRLTVT.

This clonotype was observed many times. J is TRBJ2-2 and V is TRBV25-1, with D maybe TRBD1 (5 bases). V was trimmed by 7 bases and J by 1 base, leaving 13 bases between them. The germline V gene encodes CDR1 MGHDK and CDR2 SYGVNS. The CDR3 sequence is 15 residues long. The CDR3 is CASNQGLGNTGELFF. Here the CDR3 DNA reads TGTGCCAGCAACCAGGGCCTAGGGAACACCGGGGAGCTGTTTTTT.

This clonotype was observed at least ten times. V usage is TRBV6-1 and J usage is TRBJ2-5; 7 bases are a match to TRBD1. This CDR3 is 14 amino acids long. Germline CDR1 MNHNS, CDR2 SASEGT. V lost 3 bases and J lost 2; bases outside the gene matches: 3. The CDR3 DNA follows: TGTGCCAGCAGTGAGACAGGGACGCAAGAGACCCAGTACTTC. Translation gives CASSETGTQETQYF.